This entry concerns a single T cell receptor beta chain. Ten or more counts support this clonotype. There is no known antigen for this receptor. Per-nucleotide qualities are absent, and no much larger clonotype sits a single base away. TCR beta CDR3 regions were amplified from RNA transcripts. A first-round RT-PCR of the TCR CDR3 used the HTBI primer set with the Qiagen OneStep RT-PCR kit. Libraries were constructed in a second round of multiplex PCR, after which size selection and purification were performed. Sequencing of the libraries was done on an Illumina HiSeq2000 using paired-end 100 bp reads. Regarding the original processing steps: SOAPnuke was used to process the raw data, throwing out any read that contained adapters or uncalled bases, had a mean Phred below 15, or lacked an exact constant-primer or identifier match. High-quality paired reads were merged with COPE v1.2.5, and unique nucleotide sequences were defined as clonotypes. Clonotypes were aligned to IMGT TRBV, TRBD and TRBJ reference segments using MiTCR v1.1. Analysis was restricted to V-J combinations with a frequency above 0.0001, which covered about 99% of repertoires. A TCS score was defined as the ratio between F50 (clonal expansion) and ExV (chaos), using BLOSUM62-based TCRdist between CDR3 peptides within each V-J. Welch's t-statistics and random forest reduced around 520 V-J features to 13, which were used in a naive Bayes classifier (R e1071). TCRdb reworked the public reads: Q25 trimming with fastp, MiXCR clone assembly, productive beta chains retained. Rows matching on CDR3 protein sequence are summarized as one entry with the most common DNA and genes. The V and J calls reflect TCRdb's pipeline rather than the authors' work. The sample table contains some 320,000 distinct CDR3 sequences; only one count was recorded for roughly 13% of them. Roughly 33% of the sample goes to the ten largest clones.

The CDR3 measures 14 amino acids from cysteine to phenylalanine. Of the read, only the CDR3 DNA is kept; its 42 bases are in frame from base 1. From a lookup of the germline V gene, CDR1 and CDR2 are MNHNS and SASEGT. V loses 4 bases at its end and J loses 6 bases; junction bases beyond the gene matches: 2. This entry is derived from a study of T cells in Graves' hyperthyroidism and ophthalmopathy (dated by TCRdb to the late 2010s). About the study as a whole: Peripheral blood samples were taken at initial diagnosis, before any treatment was given. To identify TCR V-J signatures that set the groups apart, the researchers used a discovery cohort of 90 to 100 patients, made up of 40 to 45 with Graves' ophthalmopathy and 57 with stable Graves' hyperthyroidism. An independent validation cohort of 18 to 20 hyperthyroidism patients and more than 15 patients who later progressed to ophthalmopathy tested prospective prediction of ophthalmopathy. The roughly 91 discovery patients were randomly divided into training and test sets at a 7:3 ratio. In addition, the study compared T-cell repertoires in thyroid tissue and in blood from about 6 Graves' hyperthyroidism patients. Once sampling was done, hyperthyroidism patients were given methimazole at a starting dose of 30 mg daily, whereas ophthalmopathy patients were given high-dose intravenous methylprednisolone. The paper reports TCR Vbeta CDR3 sequencing of 130 to 150 peripheral blood samples: approximately 43 ophthalmopathy, approximately 74 hyperthyroidism and approximately 17 progressor patients.

Here is what the overall study found, with its caveats: Sample size was not statistically predetermined, and investigators were not blinded to group allocation. Most expanded thyroid clonotypes (frequency above 0.001) were also found in blood, which suggests that blood repertoires may mirror thyroid immune responses. In cross-validation, a model built on a 13 V-J signature told ophthalmopathy apart from stable hyperthyroidism with under 90% sensitivity and around 83% specificity, and in testing the same model reached 80%/75%. In validation, the model predicted progression to ophthalmopathy a median of roughly 6.1 months before onset, with roughly 71% sensitivity and around 76% specificity.

In the ophthalmopathy patients, disease was moderately to severely active, with a Clinical Activity Score of 3 or more, a NOSPECS grade of 4 or more, and a duration of less than 3 months. The study excluded patients with uncontrolled infections, other autoimmune diseases, pregnancy or lactation. Diagnoses were established on the basis of clinical symptoms, serum thyroxine and TRAb, thyroid ultrasound, and orbital computed tomography. PBMCs were separated from roughly 10 ml of fresh peripheral blood using Ficoll-Paque density gradient centrifugation. Total RNA was extracted using Trizol reagent, and RNA quality was assessed on an Agilent 2100 Bioanalyzer.

The sequence was obtained from a woman in her forties with Graves' ophthalmopathy. The sequencing input was blood. The rearrangement combines TRBV6-1 with TRBJ2-1; 11 central nucleotides agree with TRBD2. DNA sequence: TGTGCCAGCAGTGGACTAGCGGGAAGCAATGAGCAGTTCTTC. This sequence encodes CASSGLAGSNEQFF.